Presented here are 12 T cell receptor beta chains from one specimen sequenced in a study of blood T cell repertoires in COVID-19. TCRdb keeps only in-frame clones here, not all; method: immunoSEQ multiplex PCR. The data show tens of thousands of clones, approximately 78% seen once. The sequencing input was peripheral blood. All receptors come from a woman aged 60-75 years with acute or convalescent COVID-19.

Points on this clone: The sample carries other DNA sequences with the same CDR3. The chain employs TRBV19 and TRBJ1-1; TRBD1 is a possible D gene (5 bases). The length of the CDR3 is 13 residues. CDR1 and CDR2 from the germline V gene are LNHDA and SQIVND (reference sequence). With 3 bases removed from V and 1 base from J, the gap between germline ends came to 6 bases. The CDR3 protein is CASSIRGNTEAFF. For the CDR3, the DNA is TGTGCCAGTAGTATTAGGGGGAACACTGAAGCTTTCTTT. The full variable domain, rest sourced from reference TRBV19 and TRBJ1-1, is DGGITQSPKYLFRKEGQNVTLSCEQNLNHDAMYWYRQDPGQGLRLIYYSQIVNDFQKGDIAEGYSVSREKKESFPLTVTSAQKNPTAFYLCASSIRGNTEAFFGQGTRLTVV.

The rearrangement links TRBV2 to TRBJ2-5, with a possible D match to TRBD1 (6 bases). CDR3 length: 14 residues. CDR1 is SNHLY and CDR2 is FYNNEI in the germline V gene. V was shortened by 6 bases and J by 0 bases, with 11 bases between the two germline ends. CDR3 region: CASRGRQDQETQYF. DNA for the CDR3: TGTGCCAGCAGGGGACGACAGGACCAAGAGACCCAGTACTTC.

The V call is TRBV2, the J call TRBJ1-2; tentative D call: TRBD1 (6 bases). CDR1 is SNHLY, CDR2 FYNNEI, per germline. This CDR3 is built from 14 residues. V was clipped by 3 bases and J by 4 bases, with 12 bases between them. CDR3 bases: TGTGCCAGCAGTGAGGCGGGCAGGGGCTATGGCTACACCTTC. Protein sequence: CASSEAGRGYGYTF.

CDR3 DNA: TGTGCCACCAACCGGGACAGGGGCAATCAGCCCCAGCATTTT. Amino acids: CATNRDRGNQPQHF. This chain connects TRBV19 to TRBJ1-5; TRBD1 agrees at 9 bases. In germline, CDR1 is LNHDA, CDR2 SQIVND (reference sequence). V trimming: 10 bases; J trimming: 2 bases; junction bases outside the gene matches: 6. The CDR3 is 14 residues long.

The rearrangement links TRBV7-9 to TRBJ1-3; no clear D gene. The CDR3 has 10 residues. CDR1 is SEHNR and CDR2 is FQNEAQ in the germline V gene (reference sequence). Trimming took off 7 bases at V and 8 bases at J, with 6 bases between the two ends. CDR3 nucleotide sequence: TGTGCCAGCATGGAGGACACCATATATTTT. It yields the protein CASMEDTIYF.

The table lists this clone with many counts. The same CDR3 also results from other DNA sequences found in this sample. V gene TRBV6-1 combines with J gene TRBJ1-6; weak D call: TRBD1 (5 bases). The CDR3 is 16 residues long. The germline V and J ends were trimmed by 0 bases and 7 bases, with 13 bases remaining between them. In germline, CDR1 is MNHNS, CDR2 SASEGT. This CDR3 reads CASSEAVGGRNSPLHF. In DNA, the CDR3 is TGTGCCAGCAGTGAAGCGGTGGGGGGGAGAAATTCACCCCTCCACTTT.

The chain recombines TRBV10-3 with TRBJ2-2; tentatively, D is TRBD1 (6 bases). The V gene lost 6 bases and the J gene lost 3 bases, with 11 bases spanning the gap. Per germline, CDR1 ENHRY and CDR2 SYGVKD. The CDR3 covers 14 residues. The CDR3 region is CAIRAGEYTGELFF. DNA of the CDR3: TGTGCCATCAGGGCAGGGGAGTACACCGGGGAGCTGTTTTTT.

As concerns this clone: This specimen includes other DNA sequences encoding the same CDR3. The chain is built from TRBV20-1 and TRBJ1-1; unclear D gene. Between the trimmed V and J ends, which lost 2 bases and 3 bases, there was a span of 4 bases. The CDR3 has 11 residues. Germline CDR1 reads DFQATT; CDR2 reads SNEGSKA (reference sequence). The CDR3 sequence: CSARSDTEAFF. The CDR3 bases are TGCAGTGCTAGATCTGACACTGAAGCTTTCTTT.

The chain links TRBV6-1 to TRBJ2-4; TRBD2 matches at 12 bases. Germline trimming cut 2 bases from V and 6 bases from J; bases unmatched to any gene: 5. This CDR3 contains 16 residues. CDR1 and CDR2 (germline): MNHNS, SASEGT. Here the CDR3 DNA reads TGTGCCAGCAGTGAAAGGCTAGCGGGGGGGAGAAACATTCAGTACTTC. Protein product: CASSERLAGGRNIQYF.

The chain uses TRBV5-1 and TRBJ1-6, with D possibly TRBD1 on 5 matching bases. Looked up from germline, CDR1 is SGHRS and CDR2 is YFSETQ. Trimming took off 0 bases at V and 10 bases at J, with 14 bases between the two ends. This CDR3 has 15 residues. Here the CDR3 DNA reads TGCGCCAGCAGCTTGGATCCAGGGCTGAACTCACCCCTCCACTTT. Encoded protein: CASSLDPGLNSPLHF.

The genes are TRBV2 and TRBJ1-3, with 8 bases that match TRBD1. From germline, CDR1 is SNHLY and CDR2 FYNNEI. V lost 2 bases to trimming and J lost 2 bases; unmatched junction nucleotides: 2. There are 15 residues in the CDR3. For the CDR3, the DNA is TGTGCCAGCAGTGAAAAGGACAGGGCTGGAAACACCATATATTTT. Translated: CASSEKDRAGNTIYF.

The chain carries TRBV30 and TRBJ2-3, with 8 bases lining up with TRBD2. CDR1 and CDR2 (germline): GTSNPN, SVGIG (reference sequence). The CDR3 contains 15 residues. V lost 2 bases and J lost 2; bases outside the gene matches: 6. The chain's CDR3 is CAWSKPSGLTDTQYF. Here the CDR3 DNA reads TGTGCCTGGAGTAAGCCTAGCGGGCTCACAGATACGCAGTATTTT.